This T cell receptor beta chain was found in a study of early T cells in non-severe SARS-CoV-2 infection. Points from the study as a whole: Sequences matched to VDJdb favored anti-spike CD8 responses, while private and CD4 specificities were missed.

This CDR3 has 14 amino acids. Between the trimmed V and J ends, which lost 4 bases and 1 base, there was a span of 10 bases. The germline CDR1 and CDR2 sequences are DFQATT and SNEGSKA (reference sequence). The TCR library protocol was used to attach unique molecular identifiers. These identifiers were attached to individual cDNA molecules. TCRdb re-called the 5' RACE reads through MiXCR, storing one row per CDR3 protein. The sample lists around 53,000 distinct CDR3 sequences; roughly 12% were seen once. The table lists this clonotype with a few counts. Antigen unknown. The clonotype was recovered from an adult who was a healthcare worker with PCR-confirmed SARS-CoV-2 infection or an uninfected control (not recorded which). Sequencing input: whole blood. The chain joins TRBV20-1 to TRBJ2-2, with D possibly being TRBD2 (5 bases). The CDR3 reads CSATGLMNTGELFF. The CDR3 DNA reads TGCAGTGCTACCGGACTGATGAACACCGGGGAGCTGTTTTTT.